This T cell receptor beta chain was sequenced in a study of blood T cell repertoires in COVID-19. Study context: In each case, the material was cDNA or gDNA derived from T cells, B-cell-depleted T cells, or PBMCs.

Germline CDR1 SGHKS, CDR2 YYEKEE (reference sequence). The CDR3 is made up of 14 amino acids. The V end lost 3 bases, the J end lost 1 base, and 10 bases lay between the germline ends. Only in-frame clones appear in the TCRdb table, and some are missing; sequencing was by immunoSEQ multiplex PCR. The top ten clones hold roughly 17% of a sample with about 100,000 clones, roughly 84% of them seen once. The material sequenced was peripheral blood. The rearrangement joins TRBV5-5 to TRBJ1-1, with D maybe TRBD1 (5 bases). This TCR came from a woman in her sixties or seventies with acute or convalescent COVID-19. CDR3 bases: TGTGCCAGCAGCTGGCAGGGTGGGAACACTGAAGCTTTCTTT. This sequence encodes CASSWQGGNTEAFF.